This entry lists 8 T cell receptor beta chains sequenced from one sample in a study of blood T cell repertoires in COVID-19. TCRdb's copy holds only in-frame clones and misses some; the assay was immunoSEQ multiplex PCR. There are more than 95,000 clones in the sample; more than 75% occur only once, and less than 2% lies in the top ten. Material: peripheral blood. Every receptor here comes from a human donor in a cohort sampled during active COVID-19.

This sequence joins TRBV10-3 and TRBJ2-7; D is possibly TRBD1 (6 bases). Trimming left V 3 bases short and J 3 bases short, with 12 bases between. This CDR3 has 14 residues. Germline assignment: CDR1 ENHRY and CDR2 SYGVKD. CDR3 bases: TGTGCCATCAGTGACTTGGGACACCACTACGAGCAGTACTTC. Amino acids: CAISDLGHHYEQYF.

The chain couples TRBV4-1 to TRBJ1-4, with D maybe TRBD1 (5 bases). The CDR3 sequence is 16 residues long. Germline CDR1 MGHRA, CDR2 YSYEKL. Trimming pared 1 base from V and 7 bases from J, leaving 16 bases between. CDR3 in DNA: TGCGCCAGCAGCCAAGGTTCCTCGGGGGGGAGTGAAAAACTGTTTTTT. As protein: CASSQGSSGGSEKLFF.

The CDR3 coding sequence is TGCGCCAGCAGCTTGGAAGCTAGCTCCTACAATGAGCAGTTCTTC. Its protein product is CASSLEASSYNEQFF. The chain carries TRBV5-1 and TRBJ2-1; D ambiguous. Germline assignment: CDR1 SGHRS and CDR2 YFSETQ. The germline V and J ends were trimmed by 0 bases and 0 bases, with 7 bases remaining between them. This CDR3 is 15 amino acids long.

This CDR3 is CASSFQRGSSYNEQFF. In DNA form, the CDR3 reads TGTGCCAGCAGCTTCCAGCGGGGGAGCTCCTACAATGAGCAGTTCTTC. This chain uses TRBV7-9 with TRBJ2-1, with TRBD2 matching over 8 bases. Germline V gene lookup returns CDR1 SEHNR and CDR2 FQNEAQ (reference sequence). There are 16 residues in the CDR3. V lost 3 bases and J lost 0; bases outside the gene matches: 4.

This rearrangement joins TRBV19 to TRBJ1-1, with a possible D match to TRBD1 (5 bases). The germline CDR1 and CDR2 sequences are LNHDA and SQIVND (reference sequence). V lost 8 bases, J lost 11 bases, and 12 bases lay in between. The CDR3 extends over 10 amino acids. CDR3 residues: CASLQGGAFF. The CDR3 DNA is TGTGCCAGTTTGCAGGGTGGGGCTTTCTTT.

The chain uses TRBV2 and TRBJ2-7; D ambiguous. Germline V lookup: CDR1 SNHLY, CDR2 FYNNEI. The CDR3 sequence is 11 residues long. V lost 4 bases, J lost 2 bases, and 3 bases lay in between. The CDR3 is CASSAAYEQYF. The CDR3 coding sequence is TGTGCCAGCAGTGCTGCCTACGAGCAGTACTTC.

This chain joins TRBV29-1 and TRBJ2-5, with TRBD2 as a possible D gene (6 bases). The CDR3 length is 13 residues. Looked up from germline, CDR1 is SQVTM and CDR2 is ANQGSEA. Trimming left V 8 bases short and J 3 bases short, with 16 bases between. The CDR3 DNA reads TGCAGCTCCTCCGGGAGAGGGGAAGAGACCCAGTACTTC. It codes for CSSSGRGEETQYF.

The CDR3: CAISSGRVGTEAFF. The CDR3 DNA is TGTGCCATCAGCTCAGGGCGAGTTGGCACTGAAGCTTTCTTT. The chain has TRBV10-3 and TRBJ1-1, with D possibly being TRBD1 (5 bases). Germline V gene lookup returns CDR1 ENHRY and CDR2 SYGVKD. V lost 6 bases and J lost 4, with 15 bases in between. The CDR3 sequence is 14 residues long.